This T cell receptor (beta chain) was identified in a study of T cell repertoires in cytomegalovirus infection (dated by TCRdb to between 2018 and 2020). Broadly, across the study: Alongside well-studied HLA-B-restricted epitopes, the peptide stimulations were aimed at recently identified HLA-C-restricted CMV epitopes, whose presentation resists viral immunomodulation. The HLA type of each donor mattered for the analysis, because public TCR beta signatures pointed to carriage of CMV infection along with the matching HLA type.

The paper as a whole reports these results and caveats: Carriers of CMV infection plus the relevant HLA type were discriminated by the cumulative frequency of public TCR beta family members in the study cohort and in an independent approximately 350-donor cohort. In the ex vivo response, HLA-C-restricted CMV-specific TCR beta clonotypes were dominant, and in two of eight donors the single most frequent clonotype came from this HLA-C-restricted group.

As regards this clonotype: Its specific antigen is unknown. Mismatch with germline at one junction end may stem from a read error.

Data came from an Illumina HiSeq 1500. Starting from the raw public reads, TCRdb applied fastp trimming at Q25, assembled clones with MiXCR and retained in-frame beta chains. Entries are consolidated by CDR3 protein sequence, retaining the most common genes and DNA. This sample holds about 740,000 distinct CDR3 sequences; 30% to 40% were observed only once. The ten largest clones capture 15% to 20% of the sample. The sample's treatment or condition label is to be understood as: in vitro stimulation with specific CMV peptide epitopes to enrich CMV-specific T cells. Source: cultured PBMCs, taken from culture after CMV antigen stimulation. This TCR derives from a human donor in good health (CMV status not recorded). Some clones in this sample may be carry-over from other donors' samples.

The CDR3 here reads CATEGQIPSGITIYF. The nucleotide sequence is given as TGTGCCACCGAGGGACAGATCCCCTCTGGAATCACCATATATTTT. The chain links TRBV15 with TRBJ1-3; 7 central bases correspond to TRBD1. As encoded in the germline V gene (reference sequence), CDR1 is LNHNV while CDR2 is YYDKDF. From its cysteine to its phenylalanine, the CDR3 spans 15 amino acids. Solely the CDR3 DNA is kept, with 45 bases framed from the first base.